This T cell receptor (beta chain) is drawn from a study of T cells in Graves' hyperthyroidism and ophthalmopathy. Concerning this clonotype itself: This CDR3 is missing its conserved last phenylalanine or tryptophan, likely due to a read error.

Newly diagnosed hyperthyroidism, duration under 2 months, in patients aged 18 to 65. Based on clinical symptoms, serum thyroxine and TRAb, thyroid ultrasound and orbital computed tomography, diagnoses were reached. The sample of blood was obtained at first hyperthyroidism diagnosis (before any ophthalmopathy symptoms). CDR1 is DFQATT, CDR2 SNEGSKA, per germline (reference sequence). The CDR3 is made up of 13 amino acids. V lost 2 bases and J lost 7; bases outside the gene matches: 6. Amplified TCR beta CDR3 regions came from RNA transcripts. TCR CDR3 underwent first-round RT-PCR with the HTBI primer set. TCRdb independently ran MiXCR on the multiplex PCR reads; one entry per CDR3 protein. The data show some 600,000 distinct CDR3 sequences, approximately 14% seen once.

Sequencing used blood. The source is a woman under 40 with Graves' hyperthyroidism that later progressed to Graves' ophthalmopathy. The chain uses TRBV20-1 and TRBJ1-2, with 8 bases that match TRBD1. CDR3 in DNA: TGCAGTGCTAGATCGACAGGGGATATTGGCTACACCCTC. Translation: CSARSTGDIGYTL.